These T cell receptor beta chains were read from a single sample in a study of preoperative IRX-2 immunotherapy in early breast cancer. The protocol was immunoSEQ multiplex PCR, while the TCRdb copy is restricted to in-frame clones and leaves out a portion. The data show about 38,000 clones, 80% to 90% seen once. The sequences come from lymph node tissue, collected after IRX-2 immunotherapy. The receptors stem from a human donor with breast cancer. Each CDR3 is given with its conserved first and last residue. D genes are given only for firm matches. Size is stated for part of the rows, as once, few or many counts, or as a class when the clone is expanded.

j_gene: TRBJ1-1
v_gene: TRBV6-8
abundance: few
d_gene: .
CDR3aa: CASTRGGTTEAFF
CDR3nt: TGTGCCAGCACTAGGGGGGGGACCACTGAAGCTTTCTTT

j_gene: TRBJ1-2
v_gene: TRBV28
abundance: .
d_gene: .
CDR3aa: CASSSPRGVHGYTF
CDR3nt: TGTGCCAGCAGTTCCCCGAGGGGGGTTCATGGCTACACCTTC

j_gene: TRBJ2-7
v_gene: TRBV6-8
abundance: .
d_gene: TRBD2
CDR3aa: CASSSPGLAEYEQYF
CDR3nt: TGTGCCAGCAGTTCGCCGGGACTAGCGGAATACGAGCAGTACTTC

j_gene: TRBJ2-6
v_gene: TRBV7-7
abundance: .
d_gene: TRBD1
CDR3aa: CASSPRTGGSVSGANVLTF
CDR3nt: TGTGCTAGCAGCCCTCGGACAGGGGGCTCAGTATCTGGGGCCAACGTCCTGACTTTC

j_gene: TRBJ1-3
v_gene: TRBV6-8
abundance: .
d_gene: .
CDR3aa: CASRPPGFSSGNTIYF
CDR3nt: TGTGCCAGCAGGCCCCCGGGGTTTTCCTCTGGAAACACCATATATTTT

j_gene: TRBJ1-1
v_gene: TRBV7-1
abundance: .
d_gene: .
CDR3aa: CASSPAVGTEAFF
CDR3nt: TGTGCCAGCAGCCCAGCCGTGGGGACTGAAGCTTTCTTT

j_gene: TRBJ1-2
v_gene: TRBV19
abundance: .
d_gene: TRBD1
CDR3aa: CASSLGQFYGYTF
CDR3nt: TGTGCCAGTAGTCTGGGACAGTTCTATGGCTACACCTTC

j_gene: TRBJ2-1
v_gene: TRBV30
abundance: .
d_gene: .
CDR3aa: CAWRTEARNEQFF
CDR3nt: TGTGCCTGGAGGACAGAAGCCCGCAATGAGCAGTTCTTC

j_gene: TRBJ1-1
v_gene: TRBV6-8
abundance: .
d_gene: .
CDR3aa: CAIRKTLWNTEAFF
CDR3nt: TGTGCCATCAGGAAGACACTATGGAACACTGAAGCTTTCTTT

j_gene: TRBJ1-6
v_gene: TRBV11-3
abundance: .
d_gene: TRBD1
CDR3aa: CASSTGQAYNSPLHF
CDR3nt: TGTGCCAGCAGCACCGGACAGGCCTATAATTCACCCCTCCACTTT

j_gene: TRBJ2-2
v_gene: TRBV6-8
abundance: few
d_gene: .
CDR3aa: CASSAVDTPPATGELFF
CDR3nt: TGTGCCAGCAGTGCAGTGGACACTCCGCCGGCCACCGGGGAGCTGTTTTTT

j_gene: TRBJ1-6
v_gene: TRBV5-1
abundance: .
d_gene: .
CDR3aa: CASSLGAGNSPLHF
CDR3nt: TGCGCCAGCAGCTTGGGGGCAGGTAATTCACCCCTCCACTTT

j_gene: TRBJ1-2
v_gene: TRBV11-3
abundance: .
d_gene: .
CDR3aa: CASSLVQGNYGYTF
CDR3nt: TGTGCCAGCAGCTTAGTCCAAGGGAACTATGGCTACACCTTC

j_gene: TRBJ2-2
v_gene: TRBV19
abundance: .
d_gene: .
CDR3aa: CASSINQNTGELFF
CDR3nt: TGTGCCAGTAGTATAAACCAGAACACCGGGGAGCTGTTTTTT

j_gene: TRBJ1-2
v_gene: TRBV19
abundance: once
d_gene: .
CDR3aa: CASSKTGWDYGYTF
CDR3nt: TGTGCCAGTAGTAAAACAGGGTGGGACTATGGCTACACCTTC

j_gene: TRBJ1-5
v_gene: TRBV19
abundance: .
d_gene: TRBD1
CDR3aa: CASSIEGTGGTNSNQPQHF
CDR3nt: TGTGCCAGTAGTATAGAAGGGACAGGGGGTACTAATAGCAATCAGCCCCAGCATTTT

j_gene: TRBJ1-5
v_gene: TRBV12-5
abundance: once
d_gene: .
CDR3aa: CASTTAWTNQPQHF
CDR3nt: TGTGCCAGCACGACTGCTTGGACCAATCAGCCCCAGCATTTT

j_gene: TRBJ1-6
v_gene: TRBV30
abundance: .
d_gene: .
CDR3aa: CAWSGRGFSLHF
CDR3nt: TGTGCCTGGAGTGGTCGGGGTTTTTCCCTCCACTTT

j_gene: TRBJ1-3
v_gene: TRBV11-3
abundance: .
d_gene: .
CDR3aa: CASSSNYLGNTIYF
CDR3nt: TGTGCCAGCAGCTCTAACTATCTGGGAAACACCATATATTTT

j_gene: TRBJ1-3
v_gene: TRBV28
abundance: .
d_gene: .
CDR3aa: CASSLRRPSGNTIYF
CDR3nt: TGTGCCAGCAGTTTGAGGCGGCCCTCTGGAAACACCATATATTTT

j_gene: TRBJ2-7
v_gene: TRBV29-1
abundance: .
d_gene: TRBD1
CDR3aa: CSVDPGTAEQYF
CDR3nt: TGCAGCGTTGATCCCGGGACAGCAGAGCAGTACTTC

j_gene: TRBJ2-2
v_gene: TRBV18
abundance: .
d_gene: .
CDR3aa: CASSPAVQVENTGELFF
CDR3nt: TGTGCCAGCTCACCTGCGGTACAGGTAGAGAACACCGGGGAGCTGTTTTTT

j_gene: TRBJ2-3
v_gene: TRBV19
abundance: .
d_gene: TRBD1
CDR3aa: CASSQGQGTDTQYF
CDR3nt: TGTGCCAGTAGTCAGGGACAGGGGACAGATACGCAGTATTTT

j_gene: TRBJ2-7
v_gene: TRBV18
abundance: .
d_gene: TRBD1
CDR3aa: CASSPPRDSYEQYF
CDR3nt: TGTGCCAGCTCACCACCTCGGGACAGCTACGAGCAGTACTTC

j_gene: TRBJ1-4
v_gene: TRBV11-3
abundance: .
d_gene: TRBD1
CDR3aa: CASSPTDREWGKLFF
CDR3nt: TGTGCCAGCAGCCCCACCGACAGGGAGTGGGGAAAACTGTTTTTT

j_gene: TRBJ1-4
v_gene: TRBV6-8
abundance: .
d_gene: .
CDR3aa: CASSYPTATNEKLFF
CDR3nt: TGTGCCAGCAGTTATCCGACAGCAACTAATGAAAAACTGTTTTTT

j_gene: TRBJ1-1
v_gene: TRBV6-8
abundance: .
d_gene: TRBD1
CDR3aa: CASSYGQGRNTEAFF
CDR3nt: TGTGCCAGCAGTTACGGACAGGGACGGAACACTGAAGCTTTCTTT

j_gene: TRBJ1-5
v_gene: TRBV6-7
abundance: .
d_gene: TRBD1
CDR3aa: CASRSGTGRSQPQHF
CDR3nt: TGTGCCAGCAGAAGCGGGACAGGCCGCTCTCAGCCCCAGCATTTT

j_gene: TRBJ2-7
v_gene: TRBV6-8
abundance: .
d_gene: TRBD2
CDR3aa: CASRLAGSPSSEQYF
CDR3nt: TGTGCCAGCAGGCTAGCGGGGAGCCCATCTTCCGAGCAGTACTTC

j_gene: TRBJ1-4
v_gene: TRBV5-1
abundance: .
d_gene: TRBD1
CDR3aa: CASSSGQLTTNEKLFF
CDR3nt: TGCGCCAGCAGCTCGGGACAGCTTACAACTAATGAAAAACTGTTTTTT

j_gene: TRBJ1-2
v_gene: TRBV28
abundance: .
d_gene: .
CDR3aa: CASSLNRPRPGGYTF
CDR3nt: TGTGCCAGCAGTCTCAACCGGCCTCGGCCCGGGGGCTACACCTTC

j_gene: TRBJ2-2
v_gene: TRBV6-8
abundance: .
d_gene: TRBD1
CDR3aa: CASSRTGETGELFF
CDR3nt: TGTGCCAGCAGTCGGACAGGGGAAACCGGGGAGCTGTTTTTT

j_gene: TRBJ1-2
v_gene: TRBV30
abundance: .
d_gene: TRBD1
CDR3aa: CAWRTGGTYGYTF
CDR3nt: TGTGCCTGGAGGACAGGGGGTACCTATGGCTACACCTTC

j_gene: TRBJ2-7
v_gene: TRBV23-1
abundance: few
d_gene: TRBD1
CDR3aa: CASSGPRDRGREQYF
CDR3nt: TGCGCCAGCAGTGGACCCCGGGACAGGGGGCGCGAGCAGTACTTC

j_gene: TRBJ1-2
v_gene: TRBV5-1
abundance: .
d_gene: TRBD1
CDR3aa: CASSTTNETGVSNYGYTF
CDR3nt: TGCGCCAGCAGCACCACTAATGAGACAGGGGTAAGTAACTATGGCTACACCTTC

j_gene: TRBJ2-1
v_gene: TRBV6-8
abundance: .
d_gene: TRBD2
CDR3aa: CAISGGTSGPNEQFF
CDR3nt: TGTGCCATCAGTGGAGGGACTAGCGGGCCCAATGAGCAGTTCTTC

j_gene: TRBJ1-1
v_gene: TRBV1
abundance: .
d_gene: .
CDR3aa: CASSQALPGVQMNTEAFF
CDR3nt: TGCGCCAGCAGCCAAGCTCTCCCAGGCGTTCAGATGAACACTGAAGCTTTCTTT

j_gene: TRBJ1-4
v_gene: TRBV28
abundance: .
d_gene: TRBD1
CDR3aa: CASRRQGEKLFF
CDR3nt: TGTGCCAGCAGGCGACAGGGGGAAAAACTGTTTTTT